This T cell receptor beta chain came from a study of Graves' ophthalmopathy and Graves' hyperthyroidism. The study amplified TCR beta CDR3 regions using RNA transcripts. First-round RT-PCR employed HTBI primers, with a second-round multiplex PCR after it. TCRdb re-called the multiplex PCR reads with MiXCR, one entry per CDR3 protein. The sample holds 650,000 to 900,000 distinct CDR3 sequences, around 40% seen once. Germline V gives CDR1 LNHDA, CDR2 SQIVND (reference sequence). The CDR3 spans 14 residues. V lost 6 bases, J lost 3 bases, and 7 bases stayed unmatched. This clonotype showed up many times. The receptor's source is an adult man with Graves' ophthalmopathy. The V gene is TRBV19, the J gene TRBJ1-2; 7 bases are shared with TRBD1. The sequenced sample consisted of peripheral blood. The CDR3 sequence: CASRRRQGDYGYTF. The CDR3 bases are TGTGCCAGTAGACGCCGACAGGGCGACTATGGCTACACCTTC. Complete variable domain (other parts from reference TRBV19 and TRBJ1-2): DGGITQSPKYLFRKEGQNVTLSCEQNLNHDAMYWYRQDPGQGLRLIYYSQIVNDFQKGDIAEGYSVSREKKESFPLTVTSAQKNPTAFYLCASRRRQGDYGYTFGSGTRLTVV.